The 25 T cell receptor beta chains below were found in one sample sequenced in a study of blood T cells in healthy people across ages. A sample-barcoded 5' primer and a J-beta primer mix were used in a second PCR of roughly 6 to 11 cycles. MiXCR, run by TCRdb on the 5' RACE reads, gives a single entry per CDR3 protein. The table records around 940,000 distinct CDR3 sequences, just over 50% of them present only once. The sample consisted of blood. The source of these receptors is a woman in her fifties or sixties in good health.

The chain employs TRBV5-5 and TRBJ1-6; weak D call: TRBD1 (5 bases). The CDR3 totals 16 residues. Germline V gene sequence: CDR1 SGHKS, CDR2 YYEKEE (reference sequence). V was cut by 4 bases and J by 10 bases, with 21 bases left in between. The CDR3 nucleotides are TGTGCCAGCAGCCATGGGGGTCGATGGAGTGGATCACCCCTCCACTTT. Protein: CASSHGGRWSGSPLHF.

Note on this clonotype: One base away lies a much larger clone, so this may be a sequencing read error. V and J are TRBV13 and TRBJ2-7; D gene ambiguous. This CDR3 is built from 12 residues. The germline gives CDR1 PRHDT, CDR2 FYEKMQ (reference sequence). The ends were cut back, 2 bases at V and 2 bases at J, with 4 bases in the middle. CDR3 sequence reads: CASSLWTYEQYF. CDR3 bases: TGTGCCAGCAGCTTATGGACCTACGAGCAGTACTTC. Looking up the rest from reference TRBV13 and TRBJ2-7 gives the full variable domain: AAGVIQSPRHLIKEKRETATLKCYPIPRHDTVYWYQQGPGQDPQFLISFYEKMQSDKGSIPDRFSAQQFSDYHSELNMSSLELGDSALYFCASSLWTYEQYFGPGTRLTVT.

The CDR3 coding sequence is TGTGCCAGCAGTCAAAGGAGGCCTAGCGGGAGTAATGAGCAGTTCTTC. Translated: CASSQRRPSGSNEQFF. This chain links TRBV7-2 with TRBJ2-1, with 10 nucleotides matching TRBD2. The ends lost 6 bases at V and 7 bases at J; junction bases unmatched: 12. CDR1 SGHTA and CDR2 FQGNSA come from the germline V gene. The CDR3 runs to 16 residues.

This clonotype was picked up one time. J is TRBJ1-1 and V is TRBV4-1, with 8 bases fitting TRBD1. The trim removed 8 bases at V and 3 bases at J, leaving 14 bases unmatched. Germline CDR1 reads MGHRA; CDR2 reads YSYEKL. This CDR3 comprises 16 residues. The CDR3 bases are TGCGCCAGCGGCCCCCGACAGGGGAATTACGACACTGAAGCTTTCTTT. It codes for CASGPRQGNYDTEAFF.

The chain joins TRBV20-1 to TRBJ2-1; TRBD1 might be the D (5 bases). Germline V gene data show CDR1 as DFQATT and CDR2 as SNEGSKA (reference sequence). Between the trimmed V and J ends, which lost 0 bases and 5 bases, there was a span of 23 bases. CDR3 length: 18 residues. The CDR3 nucleotides are TGCAGTGCTAGAGAGGCCTTCCCGCGGACCGACAGACACAATGAGCAGTTCTTC. Translating it yields CSAREAFPRTDRHNEQFF.

This rearrangement joins TRBV27 to TRBJ1-5, with TRBD1 matching over 8 bases. The CDR3 covers 16 residues. In germline, CDR1 is MNHEY, CDR2 SMNVEV (reference sequence). Trimming removed 5 bases from V and 7 bases from J; junction bases left unmatched: 13. DNA for the CDR3: TGTGCCAGCAGTCCCTCGACAGGGGAATTGTTGCAGCCCCAGCATTTT. This sequence encodes CASSPSTGELLQPQHF.

In regard to this clonotype: Given a much more abundant clone one base away, this may be a read error. The rearrangement uses TRBV2 and TRBJ2-7; D unresolved. Germline lookup yields CDR1 SNHLY and CDR2 FYNNEI. This CDR3 region has 12 residues. CDR3 protein: CASSARGYERYF. CDR3 sequence (DNA): TGTGCCAGCAGTGCTAGAGGCTACGAGCGGTACTTC.

This chain joins TRBV20-1 and TRBJ2-1; a possible D gene is TRBD2 (6 bases). CDR3 length: 12 amino acids. Germline CDR1 and CDR2: DFQATT and SNEGSKA (reference sequence). The V gene lost 0 bases and the J gene lost 14 bases, with 14 bases spanning the gap. DNA of the CDR3: TGCAGTGCTAGAGAAAGTGGGTGGGGGGAGTTCTTC. Its translation is CSARESGWGEFF.

This clonotype has a single count. One end of the junction does not line up with germline, which may come from a read error. V and J are TRBV20-1 and TRBJ2-3; a weak D match, TRBD1 (5 bases). The CDR3 runs 14 residues. Germline V gives CDR1 DFQATT, CDR2 SNEGSKA (reference sequence). The CDR3 coding sequence is TGCGGTGCTAGGCAGGTAGGGGCCACAGATACGCAGTATTTT. Translation gives CGARQVGATDTQYF.

The chain carries TRBV6-6 and TRBJ2-1; D remains ambiguous. V shed 2 bases and J shed 9 bases, with 14 bases lying between them. The CDR3 runs to 14 residues. Germline V gene lookup returns CDR1 MNHNY and CDR2 SVGAGI (reference sequence). This CDR3 is CASSYLVGFVEQFF. In DNA, the CDR3 is TGTGCCAGCAGTTACCTAGTGGGGTTTGTTGAGCAGTTCTTC.

The chain is built from TRBV10-3 and TRBJ2-7; the match to TRBD1 covers 10 bases. With V trimmed by 6 bases and J by 4 bases, 9 bases remained unmatched. The CDR3 consists of 15 residues. Germline CDR1 and CDR2: ENHRY and SYGVKD. Written as DNA, the CDR3 is TGTGCCATCAGATCTCCGGGACAGGGGATTTACGAGCAGTACTTC. Amino acids: CAIRSPGQGIYEQYF.

The chain couples TRBV20-1 to TRBJ2-3; a possible D gene is TRBD2 (5 bases). Germline CDR1 DFQATT, CDR2 SNEGSKA (reference sequence). The CDR3 spans 11 residues. V lost 2 bases to trimming and J lost 6 bases, with 6 bases between them. CDR3 nucleotide sequence: TGCAGTGCTAGAAGGGAGGATACGCAGTATTTT. It is translated as CSARREDTQYF.

This clonotype showed up just once. The CDR3 region is CASSEYKVQPGELFF. In DNA form, the CDR3 reads TGTGCCAGCAGTGAATACAAGGTACAGCCCGGGGAGCTGTTTTTT. V is TRBV25-1 and J is TRBJ2-2; D not resolved. Germline CDR1 reads MGHDK; CDR2 reads SYGVNS. The CDR3 has 15 amino acids. V was cut by 0 bases and J by 6 bases, with 11 bases left in between.

The chain links TRBV30 to TRBJ2-7; D is possibly TRBD1 (5 bases). Germline V gene data show CDR1 as GTSNPN and CDR2 as SVGIG (reference sequence). The CDR3 length is 12 residues. V gave up 5 bases and J gave up 2 bases, with 10 bases separating them. The CDR3: CAWGTGPYEQYF. The CDR3 bases are TGTGCCTGGGGAACAGGCCCCTACGAGCAGTACTTC.

This clonotype has more than one count but fewer than ten. The chain links TRBV21-1 to TRBJ1-2; the table assigns TRBD1, which was not confirmed against the DNA. TRBV21-1 is a recognized pseudogene. This CDR3 spans 13 amino acids. CDR3: CARRYRERCGYTF. The CDR3 DNA reads as TGTGCCAGACGTTACAGGGAACGTTGTGGCTACACCTTC.

This chain joins TRBV7-2 and TRBJ1-2; D may be TRBD1 (6 bases). V lost 1 base and J 5 bases, leaving 17 bases between the germline ends. The CDR3 is 16 residues long. Looked up from germline, CDR1 is SGHTA and CDR2 is FQGNSA. CDR3 in amino acids: CASSLVGGVQGYGYTF. Written as DNA, the CDR3 is TGTGCCAGCAGCTTAGTGGGGGGGGTTCAGGGGTATGGCTACACCTTC.

The chain couples TRBV5-1 to TRBJ1-4; D unresolved. Trimming left V 4 bases short and J 10 bases short, with 17 bases between. The CDR3 has 14 amino acids. Germline loops: CDR1 SGHRS, CDR2 YFSETQ. The CDR3 bases are TGCGCCAGCAGCCCGGGAACCTCAGTAGGAAAACTGTTTTTT. Its protein product is CASSPGTSVGKLFF.

The J gene is TRBJ2-1, the V gene TRBV2; D is undetermined. The CDR3 is 12 amino acids. Germline V gene data show CDR1 as SNHLY and CDR2 as FYNNEI. The ends were cut back, 8 bases at V and 4 bases at J, with 9 bases in the middle. The CDR3 DNA reads as TGTGCCAGCCTCTTCCTATACAATGAGCAGTTCTTC. Its translation: CASLFLYNEQFF.

The J gene is TRBJ2-1, the V gene TRBV7-9, with D perhaps TRBD2 (5 bases). CDR1 SEHNR and CDR2 FQNEAQ come from the germline V gene (reference sequence). CDR3 length: 14 residues. The V and J ends lost 3 bases and 3 bases respectively, with 9 bases between them. The CDR3 protein is CASSFRDRYNEQFF. The CDR3 nucleotides read TGTGCCAGCAGCTTCCGGGATCGCTACAATGAGCAGTTCTTC.

The gene calls are TRBV5-1 and TRBJ2-5; 7 nucleotides agree with TRBD2. Matching the DNA end better, TRBJ2-7 makes the J call doubtful. The germline gives CDR1 SGHRS, CDR2 YFSETQ. The CDR3 contains 13 residues. Here the CDR3 DNA reads TGCGCCAGCAGCTCCCCACTAGCGATCGAGCAGTACTTC. This sequence encodes CASSSPLAIEQYF.

The chain has TRBV5-1 and TRBJ2-3, with a tentative D call TRBD2 (6 bases). V was pared by 4 bases and J by 2 bases, with 17 bases between. The CDR3 covers 16 residues. Germline CDR1 is SGHRS and CDR2 is YFSETQ. As DNA, the CDR3 is TGCGCCAGCAGCCCTCGGGGGAGGCGAGACACAGATACGCAGTATTTT. This codes for CASSPRGRRDTDTQYF.

This chain connects TRBV12-3 or TRBV12-4 to TRBJ2-7; 7 bases are shared with TRBD1. The CDR3 length is 13 residues. After removal of 3 bases from V and 2 bases from J, the junction contained 1 base not matched to a gene. The CDR3 sequence: CASSFQGAYEQYF. The CDR3, as DNA: TGTGCCAGCAGTTTTCAGGGGGCCTACGAGCAGTACTTC.

The chain carries TRBV6-5 and TRBJ2-1; 8 bases fit TRBD2. Germline lookup yields CDR1 MNHEY and CDR2 SVGAGI. The CDR3 extends over 16 amino acids. With V trimmed by 0 bases and J by 13 bases, 14 bases remained unmatched. The CDR3 loop reads CASSYSGPTSGETQFF. The CDR3 DNA follows: TGTGCCAGCAGTTACTCGGGCCCAACTAGCGGAGAGACCCAGTTCTTC.

This chain links TRBV24-1 with TRBJ2-1, with 7 nucleotides matching TRBD1. After removal of 2 bases from V and 2 bases from J, the junction contained 2 bases not matched to a gene. The CDR3 length is 15 residues. In germline, CDR1 is KGHDR, CDR2 SFDVKD. The DNA of the CDR3 is TGTGCCACCAGTGATTGGGACAGTACCTACAATGAGCAGTTCTTC. It codes for CATSDWDSTYNEQFF.

The rearrangement links TRBV12-3 or TRBV12-4 to TRBJ1-2, with 7 bases lining up with TRBD1. The CDR3 totals 18 residues. Trimming removed 6 bases from V and 6 bases from J; junction bases left unmatched: 22. Here the CDR3 reads CASSPPLSLGAGGHGYTF. CDR3 DNA sequence: TGTGCCAGCAGCCCACCACTTTCGCTGGGTGCAGGGGGTCATGGCTACACCTTC.